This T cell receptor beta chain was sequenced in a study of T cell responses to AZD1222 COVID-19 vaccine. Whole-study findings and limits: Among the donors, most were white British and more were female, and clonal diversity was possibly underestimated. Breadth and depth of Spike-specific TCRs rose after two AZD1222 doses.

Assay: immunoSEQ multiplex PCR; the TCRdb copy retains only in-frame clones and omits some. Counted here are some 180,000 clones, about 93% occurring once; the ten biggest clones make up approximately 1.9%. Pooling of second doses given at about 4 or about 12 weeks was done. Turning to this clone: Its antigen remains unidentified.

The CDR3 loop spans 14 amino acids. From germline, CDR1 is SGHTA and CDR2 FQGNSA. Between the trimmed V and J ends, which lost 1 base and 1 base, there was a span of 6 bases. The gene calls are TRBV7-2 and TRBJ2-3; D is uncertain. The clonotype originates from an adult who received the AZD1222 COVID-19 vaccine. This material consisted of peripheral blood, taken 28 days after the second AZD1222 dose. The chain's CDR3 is CASSLGARTDTQYF. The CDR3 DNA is TGTGCCAGCAGCTTAGGAGCACGCACAGATACGCAGTATTTT.